Listed below are T cell receptor beta chains from one sample, sequenced in a study of identical twins. TCRdb recomputed calls from the 5' RACE reads with MiXCR, one row per CDR3 protein. The sample yields 450,000 to 650,000 distinct CDR3 sequences, just under 10% seen once. Separately, the same data were catalogued under a study of yellow fever vaccine responses in identical twins.

Input material: PBMCs. The receptors derive from a woman under 30 in good health. CDR3s include the opening cysteine and the closing phenylalanine or tryptophan. A D gene is named only where the DNA matches it firmly. Clone size is not always given. Where it is, it says once, few, many or a class for expanded clones.

>TRBJ2-5|TRBD2|TRBV5-1|few
CASKTSGRQETQYF
TGCGCCAGCAAAACTAGCGGGAGACAGGAGACCCAGTACTTC
>TRBJ2-1|TRBD2|TRBV6-2/TRBV6-3|few
CASSPPGLQNNEQFF
TGTGCCAGCAGCCCGCCGGGACTACAGAACAATGAGCAGTTCTTC
>TRBJ2-7|TRBD1|TRBV24-1|.
CATSDSGQVDPYEQYF
TGTGCCACCAGTGATTCCGGACAGGTGGACCCTTACGAGCAGTACTTC
>TRBJ2-7|.|TRBV4-1|.
CASSQDNAPPSYEQYF
TGCGCCAGCAGCCAAGATAACGCCCCCCCCTCCTACGAGCAGTACTTC
>TRBJ2-7|.|TRBV7-7|few
CASSSGRFDEQYF
TGTGCTAGCAGCTCTGGTCGGTTCGACGAGCAGTACTTC
>TRBJ2-7|.|TRBV7-9|.
CASSLAPVVEQYF
TGTGCCAGCAGCTTAGCGCCGGTGGTCGAGCAGTACTTC
>TRBJ2-7|.|TRBV4-1|many
CASSQDRNRRNEQYF
TGCGCCAGCAGCCAAGATCGAAACAGAAGAAACGAGCAGTACTTC
>TRBJ1-2|.|TRBV7-2|few
CASSAGGAVNYGYTF
TGTGCCAGCAGCGCCGGGGGGGCTGTAAACTATGGCTACACCTTC
>TRBJ2-1|TRBD2|TRBV2|many
CASSASGGAYNEQFF
TGTGCCAGCAGTGCCAGCGGGGGGGCCTACAATGAGCAGTTCTTC
>TRBJ2-1|.|TRBV3-1|.
CASSAMYGNEQFF
TGTGCCAGCAGCGCCATGTATGGCAATGAGCAGTTCTTC
>TRBJ2-7|TRBD1|TRBV5-6|.
CASSLAGQGNHEQYF
TGTGCCAGCAGCTTGGCCGGACAGGGAAACCACGAGCAGTACTTC
>TRBJ2-2|TRBD2|TRBV29-1|many
CSVDFNLAGRGGELFF
TGCAGCGTTGATTTTAATCTAGCGGGGAGAGGCGGGGAGCTGTTTTTT
>TRBJ1-1|.|TRBV3-1|many
CASSHGPGTEAFF
TGTGCCAGCAGCCATGGTCCGGGCACTGAAGCTTTCTTT
>TRBJ1-1|.|TRBV3-1|many
CASSQGGQNTEAFF
TGTGCCAGCAGCCAAGGTGGCCAGAACACTGAAGCTTTCTTT
>TRBJ2-7|TRBD1|TRBV4-1|.
CASSQDQGTGSHEQYF
TGCGCCAGCAGCCAAGATCAAGGGACAGGGTCCCACGAGCAGTACTTC
>TRBJ2-3|.|TRBV24-1|many
CATSRLSDTQYF
TGTGCCACCAGTCGACTCTCAGATACGCAGTATTTT
>TRBJ2-6|TRBD1|TRBV11-1|few
CASSLPGGAVPGANVLTF
TGTGCCAGCAGCTTACCAGGGGGCGCAGTCCCCGGGGCCAACGTCCTGACTTTC
>TRBJ1-1|.|TRBV12-3/TRBV12-4|many
CASSGAIRLNTEAFF
TGTGCCAGCAGTGGGGCAATCAGGTTGAACACTGAAGCTTTCTTT
>TRBJ2-3|.|TRBV29-1|few
CSVENWDNPDTQYF
TGCAGCGTTGAAAATTGGGACAATCCAGATACGCAGTATTTT
>TRBJ1-4|.|TRBV3-1|.
CASSQDSPPKLFF
TGTGCCAGCAGCCAAGATTCCCCGCCAAAACTGTTTTTT
>TRBJ1-5|TRBD1|TRBV28|.
CASRITGGFEPQHF
TGTGCCAGCAGAATCACAGGGGGGTTTGAGCCCCAGCATTTT
>TRBJ2-2|.|TRBV10-1|many
CASSDQGRDTGELFF
TGCGCCAGCAGTGACCAGGGGAGGGACACCGGGGAGCTGTTTTTT